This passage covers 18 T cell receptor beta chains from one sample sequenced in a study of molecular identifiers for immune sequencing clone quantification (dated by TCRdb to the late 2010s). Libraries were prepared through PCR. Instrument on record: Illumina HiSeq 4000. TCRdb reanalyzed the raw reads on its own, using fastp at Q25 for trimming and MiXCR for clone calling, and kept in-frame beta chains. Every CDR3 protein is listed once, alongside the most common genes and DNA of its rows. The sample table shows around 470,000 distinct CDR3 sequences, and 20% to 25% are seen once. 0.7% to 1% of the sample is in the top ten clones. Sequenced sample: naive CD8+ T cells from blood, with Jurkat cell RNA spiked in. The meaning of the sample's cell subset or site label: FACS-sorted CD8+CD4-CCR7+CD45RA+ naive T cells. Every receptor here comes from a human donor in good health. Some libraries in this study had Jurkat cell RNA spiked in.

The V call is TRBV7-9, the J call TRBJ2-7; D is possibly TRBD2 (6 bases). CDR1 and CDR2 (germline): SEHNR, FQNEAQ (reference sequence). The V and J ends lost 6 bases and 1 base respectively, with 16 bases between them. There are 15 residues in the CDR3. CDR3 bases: TGTGCCAGCAGACAGACGGGACTGGGATCCTACGAGCAGTACTTC. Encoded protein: CASRQTGLGSYEQYF.

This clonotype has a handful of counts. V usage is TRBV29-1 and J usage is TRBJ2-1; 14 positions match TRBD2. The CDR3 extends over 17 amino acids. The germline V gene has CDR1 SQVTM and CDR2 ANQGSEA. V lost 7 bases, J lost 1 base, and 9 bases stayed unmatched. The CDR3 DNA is TGCAGCGCCCCGGGACTAGCGGGAGTCTCGTCCTACAATGAGCAGTTCTTC. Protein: CSAPGLAGVSSYNEQFF.

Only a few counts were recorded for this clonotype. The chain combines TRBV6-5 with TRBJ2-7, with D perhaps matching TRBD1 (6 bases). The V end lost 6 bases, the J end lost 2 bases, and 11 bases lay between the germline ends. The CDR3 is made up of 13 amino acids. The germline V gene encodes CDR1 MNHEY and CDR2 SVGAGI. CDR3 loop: CASRTGTPYEQYF. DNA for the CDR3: TGTGCCAGCAGGACAGGAACCCCCTACGAGCAGTACTTC.

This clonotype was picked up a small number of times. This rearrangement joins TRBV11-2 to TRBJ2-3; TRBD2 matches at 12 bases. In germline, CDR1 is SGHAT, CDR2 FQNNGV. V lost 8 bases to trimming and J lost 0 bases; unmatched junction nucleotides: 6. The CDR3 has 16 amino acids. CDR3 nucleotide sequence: TGTGCCAGCCTTCTAGCGGGAGGGCCAAGCACAGATACGCAGTATTTT. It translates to CASLLAGGPSTDTQYF.

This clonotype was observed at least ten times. CDR3 sequence: CASSFTGQPQHF. DNA for the CDR3: TGTGCCAGCAGCTTTACTGGTCAGCCCCAGCATTTT. The rearrangement uses TRBV7-9 and TRBJ1-5; no firm D call. Germline-derived CDR1 and CDR2 are SEHNR and FQNEAQ (reference sequence). V was cut by 3 bases and J by 6 bases, with 6 bases left in between. This CDR3 comprises 12 residues.

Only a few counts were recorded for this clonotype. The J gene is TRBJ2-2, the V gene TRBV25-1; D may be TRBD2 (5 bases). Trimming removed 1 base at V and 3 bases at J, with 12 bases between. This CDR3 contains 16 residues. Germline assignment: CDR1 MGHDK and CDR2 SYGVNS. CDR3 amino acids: CASSEFGVGDTGELFF. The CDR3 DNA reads TGTGCCAGCAGTGAATTCGGGGTTGGGGACACCGGGGAGCTGTTTTTT.

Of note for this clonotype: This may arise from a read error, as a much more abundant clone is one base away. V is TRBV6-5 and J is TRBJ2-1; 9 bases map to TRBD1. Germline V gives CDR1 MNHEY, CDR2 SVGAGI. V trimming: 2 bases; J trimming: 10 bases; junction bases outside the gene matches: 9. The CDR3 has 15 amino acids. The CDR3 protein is CASSYGTGSVHEQFF. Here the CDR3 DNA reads TGTGCCAGCAGTTACGGGACAGGGAGTGTCCACGAGCAGTTCTTC.

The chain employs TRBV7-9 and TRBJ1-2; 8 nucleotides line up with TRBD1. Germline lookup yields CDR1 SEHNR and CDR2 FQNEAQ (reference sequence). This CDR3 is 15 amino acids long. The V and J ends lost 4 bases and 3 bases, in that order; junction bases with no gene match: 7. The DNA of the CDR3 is TGTGCCAGCAGCTCGACAGGGGAAAAAGACTATGGCTACACCTTC. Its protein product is CASSSTGEKDYGYTF.

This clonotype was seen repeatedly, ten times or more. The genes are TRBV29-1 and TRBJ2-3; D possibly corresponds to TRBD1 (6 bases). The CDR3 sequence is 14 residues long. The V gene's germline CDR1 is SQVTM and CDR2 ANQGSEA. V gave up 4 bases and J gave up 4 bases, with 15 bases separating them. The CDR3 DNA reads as TGCAGCGTTGGTATGCTGGGGGCTCCAGATACGCAGTATTTT. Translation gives CSVGMLGAPDTQYF.

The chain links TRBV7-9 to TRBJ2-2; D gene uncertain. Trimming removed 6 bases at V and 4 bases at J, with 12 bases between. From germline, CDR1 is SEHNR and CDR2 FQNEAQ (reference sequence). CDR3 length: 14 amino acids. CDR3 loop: CASSPSPGTGELFF. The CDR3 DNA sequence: TGTGCCAGCAGTCCAAGCCCGGGCACCGGGGAGCTGTTTTTT.

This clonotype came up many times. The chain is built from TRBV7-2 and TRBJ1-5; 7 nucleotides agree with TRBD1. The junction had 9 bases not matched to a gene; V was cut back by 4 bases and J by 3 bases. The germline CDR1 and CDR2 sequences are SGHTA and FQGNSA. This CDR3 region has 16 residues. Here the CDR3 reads CASSSQGDEINQPQHF. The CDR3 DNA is TGTGCCAGCAGCTCCCAGGGGGACGAGATCAATCAGCCCCAGCATTTT.

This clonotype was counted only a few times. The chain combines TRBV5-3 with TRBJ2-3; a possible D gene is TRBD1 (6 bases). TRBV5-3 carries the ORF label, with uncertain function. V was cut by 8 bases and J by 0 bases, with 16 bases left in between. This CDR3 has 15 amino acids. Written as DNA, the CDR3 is TGTGCCAGCATCCCCCCAGGGGCGAGCACAGATACGCAGTATTTT. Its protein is CASIPPGASTDTQYF.

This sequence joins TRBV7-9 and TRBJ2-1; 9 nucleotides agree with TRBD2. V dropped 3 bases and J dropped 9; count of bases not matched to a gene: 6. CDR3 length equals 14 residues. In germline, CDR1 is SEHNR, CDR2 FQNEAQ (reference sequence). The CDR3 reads CASSLAGGPVEQFF. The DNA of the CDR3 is TGTGCCAGCAGCTTGGCGGGAGGGCCTGTTGAGCAGTTCTTC.

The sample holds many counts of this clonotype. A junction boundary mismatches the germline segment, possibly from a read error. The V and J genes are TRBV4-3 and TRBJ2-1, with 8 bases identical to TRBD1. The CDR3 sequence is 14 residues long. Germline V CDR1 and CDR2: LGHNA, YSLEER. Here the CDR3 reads CASSQRTGYSEQFF. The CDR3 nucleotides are TGCGCCAGCAGCCAACGGACAGGGTACAGTGAGCAGTTCTTC.

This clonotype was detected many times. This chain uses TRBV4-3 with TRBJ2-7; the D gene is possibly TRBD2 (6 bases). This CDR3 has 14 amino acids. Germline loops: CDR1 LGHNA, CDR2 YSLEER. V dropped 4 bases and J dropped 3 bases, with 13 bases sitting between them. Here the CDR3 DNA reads TGCGCCAGCAGCCCAGCCGGGACTCACTACGAGCAGTACTTC. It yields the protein CASSPAGTHYEQYF.

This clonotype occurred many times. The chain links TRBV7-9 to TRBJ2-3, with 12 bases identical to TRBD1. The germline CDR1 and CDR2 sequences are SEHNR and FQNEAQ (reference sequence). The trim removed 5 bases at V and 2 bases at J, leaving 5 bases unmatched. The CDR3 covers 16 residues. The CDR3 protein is CASSRRDRGPTDTQYF. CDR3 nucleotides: TGTGCCAGCAGCCGTCGGGACAGGGGGCCCACAGATACGCAGTATTTT.

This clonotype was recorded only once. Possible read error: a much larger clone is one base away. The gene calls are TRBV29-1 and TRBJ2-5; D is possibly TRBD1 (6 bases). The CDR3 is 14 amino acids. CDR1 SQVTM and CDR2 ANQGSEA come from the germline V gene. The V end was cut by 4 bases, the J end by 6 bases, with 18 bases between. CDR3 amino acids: CSVGGSRGIKTQYF. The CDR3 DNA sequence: TGCAGCGTTGGTGGTTCCAGGGGAATAAAGACCCAGTACTTC. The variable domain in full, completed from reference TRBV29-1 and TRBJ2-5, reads SAVISQKPSRDICQRGTSLTIQCQVDSQVTMMFWYRQQPGQSLTLIATANQGSEATYESGFVIDKFPISRPNLTFSTLTVSNMSPEDSSIYLCSVGGSRGIKTQYFGPGTRLLVL.

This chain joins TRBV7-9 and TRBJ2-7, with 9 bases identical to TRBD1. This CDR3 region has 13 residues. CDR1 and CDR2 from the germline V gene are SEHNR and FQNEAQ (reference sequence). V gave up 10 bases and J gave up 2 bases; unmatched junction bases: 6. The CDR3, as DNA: TGTGCCACCGACAGGGGGGCCGCCTACGAGCAGTACTTC. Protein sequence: CATDRGAAYEQYF.